Given below is one T cell receptor (beta chain) in context. Generated by immunoSEQ multiplex PCR, the TCRdb table keeps only in-frame clones and is missing some. The top ten clones hold about 8.7% of a sample with approximately 92,000 clones, roughly 80% of them seen once. This record belongs to a study of blood T cell repertoires in COVID-19. For the study at large: COVID-19 samples, acute and convalescent, were from the United States, Italy and Spain.

V gave up 5 bases and J gave up 1 base, with 12 bases separating them. The CDR3 runs 14 residues. From germline, CDR1 is MNHNY and CDR2 SVGAGI (reference sequence). The TCR sequence derives from a man aged 45-65 years who had recovered from COVID-19. V gene TRBV6-6 combines with J gene TRBJ2-7; maybe TRBD1 (6 bases). The sequenced material came from peripheral blood. For the CDR3, the DNA is TGTGCCAGCAGTCCCGAGGGGGATTCCTACGAGCAGTACTTC. This codes for CASSPEGDSYEQYF.